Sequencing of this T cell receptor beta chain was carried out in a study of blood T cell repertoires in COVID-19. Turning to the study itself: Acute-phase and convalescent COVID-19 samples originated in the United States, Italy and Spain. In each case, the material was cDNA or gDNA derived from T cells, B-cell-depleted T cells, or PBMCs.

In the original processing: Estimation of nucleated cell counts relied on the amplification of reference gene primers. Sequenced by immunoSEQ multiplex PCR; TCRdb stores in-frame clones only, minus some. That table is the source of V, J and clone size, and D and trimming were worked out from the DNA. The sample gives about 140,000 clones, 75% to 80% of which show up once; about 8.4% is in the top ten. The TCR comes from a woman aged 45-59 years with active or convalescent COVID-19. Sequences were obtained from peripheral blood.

CDR3 sequence: CASWTGGRNEQFF. CDR3 nucleotide sequence: TGTGCCAGCTGGACAGGGGGCAGGAATGAGCAGTTCTTC. The chain links TRBV27 to TRBJ2-1; TRBD1 matches at 11 bases. This CDR3 comprises 13 residues. Trimming removed 8 bases from V and 7 bases from J; junction bases left unmatched: 4. Germline V gene lookup returns CDR1 MNHEY and CDR2 SMNVEV (reference sequence).